One T cell receptor beta chain is described in this entry. This entry comes from a study of T cells in Graves' hyperthyroidism and ophthalmopathy. The CDR3 is 21 residues long. Trimming removed 2 bases from V and 0 bases from J, with 27 bases in between. Germline lookup yields CDR1 SGHKS and CDR2 YYEKEE (reference sequence). Amplified TCR beta CDR3 regions derived from RNA transcripts. The HTBI primer set served for first-round RT-PCR of the TCR CDR3. From the multiplex PCR reads, TCRdb called clonotypes with MiXCR, one entry per CDR3 protein. Of 650,000 to 850,000 distinct CDR3 sequences in the sample, roughly 20% were seen once.

This receptor was obtained from a woman between 50 and 59 years old with Graves' hyperthyroidism that later progressed to Graves' ophthalmopathy. The chain uses TRBV5-5 and TRBJ1-3, with a weak D call TRBD1 (5 bases). The sample comprised blood. The CDR3: CASSFHDTHDSSWGSGNTIYF. CDR3 coding DNA: TGTGCCAGCAGCTTCCACGACACCCATGACAGCTCTTGGGGCTCTGGAAACACCATATATTTT.